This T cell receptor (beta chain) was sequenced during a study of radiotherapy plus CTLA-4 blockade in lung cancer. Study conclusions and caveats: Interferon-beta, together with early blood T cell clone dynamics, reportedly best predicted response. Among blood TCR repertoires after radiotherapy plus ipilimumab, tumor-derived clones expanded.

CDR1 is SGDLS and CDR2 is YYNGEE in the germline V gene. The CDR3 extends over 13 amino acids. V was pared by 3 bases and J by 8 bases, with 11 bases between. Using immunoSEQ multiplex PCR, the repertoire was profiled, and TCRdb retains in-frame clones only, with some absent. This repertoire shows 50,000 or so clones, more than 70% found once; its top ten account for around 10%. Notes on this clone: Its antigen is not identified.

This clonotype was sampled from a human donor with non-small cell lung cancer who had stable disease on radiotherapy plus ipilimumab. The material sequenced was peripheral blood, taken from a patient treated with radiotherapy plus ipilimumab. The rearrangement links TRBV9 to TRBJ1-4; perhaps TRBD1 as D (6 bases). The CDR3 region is CASSERDNEKLFF. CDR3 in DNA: TGTGCCAGCAGCGAACGGGACAACGAAAAACTGTTTTTT.